This TCR beta chain is from a study of radiotherapy plus CTLA-4 blockade in lung cancer. Findings of the study overall: In blood, TCR clones derived from the tumor expanded after radiotherapy plus ipilimumab.

About this clone: Antigen specificity is unknown.

The CDR3 runs to 14 residues. Germline CDR1 reads MDHEN; CDR2 reads SYDVKM. With 3 bases removed from V and 8 bases from J, the gap between germline ends came to 16 bases. The protocol was immunoSEQ multiplex PCR, while the TCRdb copy is restricted to in-frame clones and leaves out a portion. The sample has roughly 48,000 clones, around 83% seen once. The chain uses TRBV28 and TRBJ1-2; a weak D match, TRBD1 (6 bases). Here the sequenced sample was peripheral blood, taken from a patient treated with radiotherapy plus ipilimumab. The sequence was obtained from a human donor with non-small cell lung cancer who had stable disease on radiotherapy plus ipilimumab. This CDR3 reads CASSFNAGADGYTF. For the CDR3, the DNA is TGTGCCAGCAGTTTTAACGCGGGGGCTGACGGCTACACCTTC.